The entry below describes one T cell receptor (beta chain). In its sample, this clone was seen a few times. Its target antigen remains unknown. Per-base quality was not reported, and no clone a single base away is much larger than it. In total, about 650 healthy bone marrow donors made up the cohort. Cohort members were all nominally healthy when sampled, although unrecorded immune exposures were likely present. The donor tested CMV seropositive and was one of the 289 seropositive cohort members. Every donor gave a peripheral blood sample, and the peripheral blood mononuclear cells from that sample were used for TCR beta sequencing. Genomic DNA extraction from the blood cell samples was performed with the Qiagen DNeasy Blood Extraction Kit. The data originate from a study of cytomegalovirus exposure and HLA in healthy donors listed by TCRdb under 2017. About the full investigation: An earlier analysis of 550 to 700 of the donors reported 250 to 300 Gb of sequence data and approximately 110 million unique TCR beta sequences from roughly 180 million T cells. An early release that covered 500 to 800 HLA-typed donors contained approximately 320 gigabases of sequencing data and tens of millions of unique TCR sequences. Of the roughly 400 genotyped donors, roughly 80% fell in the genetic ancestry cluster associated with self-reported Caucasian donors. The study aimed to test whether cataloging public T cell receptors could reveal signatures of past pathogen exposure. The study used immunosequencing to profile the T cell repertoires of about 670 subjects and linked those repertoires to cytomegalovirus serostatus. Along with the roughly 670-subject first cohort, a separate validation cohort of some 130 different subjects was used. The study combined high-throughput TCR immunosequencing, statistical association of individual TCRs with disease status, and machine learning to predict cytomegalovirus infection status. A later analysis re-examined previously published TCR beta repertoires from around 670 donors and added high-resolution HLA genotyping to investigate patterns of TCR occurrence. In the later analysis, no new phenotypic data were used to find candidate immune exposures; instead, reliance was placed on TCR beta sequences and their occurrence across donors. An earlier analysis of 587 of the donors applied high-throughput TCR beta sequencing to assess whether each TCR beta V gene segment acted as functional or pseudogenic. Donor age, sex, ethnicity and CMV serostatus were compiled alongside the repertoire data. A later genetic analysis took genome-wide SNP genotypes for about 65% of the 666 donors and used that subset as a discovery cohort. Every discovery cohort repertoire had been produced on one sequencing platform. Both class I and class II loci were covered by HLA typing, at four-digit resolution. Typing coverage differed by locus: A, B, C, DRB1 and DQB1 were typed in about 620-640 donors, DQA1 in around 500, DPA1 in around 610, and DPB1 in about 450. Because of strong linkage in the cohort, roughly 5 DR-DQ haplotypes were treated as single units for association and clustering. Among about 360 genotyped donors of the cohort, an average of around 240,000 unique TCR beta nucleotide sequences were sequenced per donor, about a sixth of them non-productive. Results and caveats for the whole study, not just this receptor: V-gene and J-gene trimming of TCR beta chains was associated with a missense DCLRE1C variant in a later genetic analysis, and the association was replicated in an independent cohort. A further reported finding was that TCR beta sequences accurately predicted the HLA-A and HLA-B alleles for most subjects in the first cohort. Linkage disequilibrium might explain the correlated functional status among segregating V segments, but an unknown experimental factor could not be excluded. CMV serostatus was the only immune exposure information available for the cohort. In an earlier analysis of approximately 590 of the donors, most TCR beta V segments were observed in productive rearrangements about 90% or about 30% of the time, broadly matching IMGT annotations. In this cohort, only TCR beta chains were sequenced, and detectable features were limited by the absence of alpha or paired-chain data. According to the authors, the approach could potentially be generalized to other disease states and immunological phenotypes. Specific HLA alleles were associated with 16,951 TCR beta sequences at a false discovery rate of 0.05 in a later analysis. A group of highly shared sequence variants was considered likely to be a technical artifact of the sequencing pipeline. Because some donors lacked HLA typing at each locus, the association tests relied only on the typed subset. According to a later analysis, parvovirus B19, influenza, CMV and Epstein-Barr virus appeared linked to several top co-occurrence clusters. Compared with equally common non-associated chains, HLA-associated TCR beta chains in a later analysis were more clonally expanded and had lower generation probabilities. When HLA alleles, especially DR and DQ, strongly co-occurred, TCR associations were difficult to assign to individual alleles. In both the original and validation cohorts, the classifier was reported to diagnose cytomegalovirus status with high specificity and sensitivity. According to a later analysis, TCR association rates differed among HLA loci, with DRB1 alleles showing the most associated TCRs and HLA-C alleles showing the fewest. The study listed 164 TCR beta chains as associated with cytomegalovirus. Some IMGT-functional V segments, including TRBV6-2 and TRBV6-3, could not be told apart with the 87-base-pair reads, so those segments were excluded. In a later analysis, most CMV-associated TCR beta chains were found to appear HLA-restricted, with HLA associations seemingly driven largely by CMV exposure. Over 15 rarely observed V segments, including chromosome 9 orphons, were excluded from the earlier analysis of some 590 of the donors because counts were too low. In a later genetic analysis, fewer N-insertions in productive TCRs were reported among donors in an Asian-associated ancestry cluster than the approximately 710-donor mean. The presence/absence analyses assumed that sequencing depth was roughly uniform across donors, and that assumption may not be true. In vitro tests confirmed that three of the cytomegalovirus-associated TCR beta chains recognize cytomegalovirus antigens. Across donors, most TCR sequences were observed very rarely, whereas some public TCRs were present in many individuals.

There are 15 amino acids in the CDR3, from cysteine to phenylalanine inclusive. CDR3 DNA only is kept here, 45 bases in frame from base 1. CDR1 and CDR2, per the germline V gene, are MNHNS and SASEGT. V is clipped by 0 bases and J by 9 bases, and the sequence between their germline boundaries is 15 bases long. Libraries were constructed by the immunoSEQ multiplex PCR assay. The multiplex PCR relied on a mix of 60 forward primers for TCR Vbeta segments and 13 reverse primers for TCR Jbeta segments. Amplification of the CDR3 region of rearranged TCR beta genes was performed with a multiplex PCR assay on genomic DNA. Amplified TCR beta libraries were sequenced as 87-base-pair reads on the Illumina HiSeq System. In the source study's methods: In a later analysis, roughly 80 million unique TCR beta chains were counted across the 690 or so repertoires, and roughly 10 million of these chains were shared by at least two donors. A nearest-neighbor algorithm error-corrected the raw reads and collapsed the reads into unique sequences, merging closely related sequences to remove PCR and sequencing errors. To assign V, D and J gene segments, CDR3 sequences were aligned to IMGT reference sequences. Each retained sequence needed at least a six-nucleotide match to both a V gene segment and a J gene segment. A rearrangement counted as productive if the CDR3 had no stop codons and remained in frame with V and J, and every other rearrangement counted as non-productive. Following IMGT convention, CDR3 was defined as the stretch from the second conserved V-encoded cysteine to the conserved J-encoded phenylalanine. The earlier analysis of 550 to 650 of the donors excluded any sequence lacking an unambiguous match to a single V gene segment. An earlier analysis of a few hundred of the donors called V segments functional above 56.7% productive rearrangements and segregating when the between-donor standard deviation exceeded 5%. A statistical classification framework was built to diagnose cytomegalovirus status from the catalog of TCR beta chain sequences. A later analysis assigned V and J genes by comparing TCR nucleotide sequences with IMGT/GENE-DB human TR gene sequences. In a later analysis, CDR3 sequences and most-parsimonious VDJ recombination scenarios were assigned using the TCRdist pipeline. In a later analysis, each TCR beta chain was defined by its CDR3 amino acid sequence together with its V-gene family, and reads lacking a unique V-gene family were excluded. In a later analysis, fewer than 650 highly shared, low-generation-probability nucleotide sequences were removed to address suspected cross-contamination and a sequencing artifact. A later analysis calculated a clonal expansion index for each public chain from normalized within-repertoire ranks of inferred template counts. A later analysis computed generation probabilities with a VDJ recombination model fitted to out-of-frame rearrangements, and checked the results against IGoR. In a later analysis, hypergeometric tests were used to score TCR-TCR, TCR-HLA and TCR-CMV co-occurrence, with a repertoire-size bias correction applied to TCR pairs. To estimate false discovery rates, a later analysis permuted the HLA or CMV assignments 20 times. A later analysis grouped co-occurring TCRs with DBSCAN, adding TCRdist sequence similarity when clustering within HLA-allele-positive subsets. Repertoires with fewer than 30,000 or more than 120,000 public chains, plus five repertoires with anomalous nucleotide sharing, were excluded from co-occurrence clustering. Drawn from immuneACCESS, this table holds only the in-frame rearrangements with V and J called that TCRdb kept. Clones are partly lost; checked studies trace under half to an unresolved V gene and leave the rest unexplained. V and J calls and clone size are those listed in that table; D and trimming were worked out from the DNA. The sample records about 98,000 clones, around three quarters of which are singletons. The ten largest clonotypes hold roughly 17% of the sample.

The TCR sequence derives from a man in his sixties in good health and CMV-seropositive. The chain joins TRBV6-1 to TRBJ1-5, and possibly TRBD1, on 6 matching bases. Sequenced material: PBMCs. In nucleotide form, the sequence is TGTGCCAGCAGTGAAGCCGCAGGGGTTAGACGGCCCCAGCATTTT. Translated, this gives CASSEAAGVRRPQHF.